The rows below give T cell receptor beta chains drawn from one sample of a study of blood T cells in healthy people across ages. Using its own MiXCR run on the 5' RACE reads, TCRdb lists one record per CDR3 protein. The data hold about 800,000 distinct CDR3 sequences, with 25% observed a single time. The same data also went into a second study, on T cells of mothers and their children.

The sample comprised blood. These receptors were taken from a boy aged 10-17 years in good health. CDR3s include the opening cysteine and the closing phenylalanine or tryptophan. Each record gives: J gene, CDR3 length, D gene, V gene, clone size, CDR3 DNA, CDR3 protein. D genes are given only for firm matches. Clone size is not always given. Where it is, it says once, few, many or a class for expanded clones.

j_gene: TRBJ2-2
len: 15
d_gene: TRBD1
v_gene: TRBV7-9
abundance: few
CDR3nt: TGTGCCAGCAGACCCCGGGACAGGGAAACCGGGGAGCTGTTTTTT
CDR3aa: CASRPRDRETGELFF

j_gene: TRBJ2-7
len: 14
d_gene: NA
v_gene: TRBV6-2/TRBV6-3
abundance: NA
CDR3nt: TGTGCCAGCAGTGCCGCACTTCGATCCTACGAGCAGTACTTC
CDR3aa: CASSAALRSYEQYF

j_gene: TRBJ1-2
len: 14
d_gene: NA
v_gene: TRBV6-2/TRBV6-3
abundance: few
CDR3nt: TGTGCCAGCAGTTACCCCAGGGAGCGTGATGGCTACACCTTC
CDR3aa: CASSYPRERDGYTF

j_gene: TRBJ2-1
len: 15
d_gene: TRBD2
v_gene: TRBV4-1
abundance: NA
CDR3nt: TGCGCCAGCAGCCCTGTGGGACTAGCGGGAGCTGAGCAGTTCTTC
CDR3aa: CASSPVGLAGAEQFF

j_gene: TRBJ1-2
len: 13
d_gene: TRBD1
v_gene: TRBV29-1
abundance: NA
CDR3nt: TGCAGCGTTGAAGATTGGACAGGGTTTGGCTACACCTTC
CDR3aa: CSVEDWTGFGYTF

j_gene: TRBJ2-7
len: 12
d_gene: TRBD1
v_gene: TRBV2
abundance: few
CDR3nt: TGTGCCAGCAGTGGGCAGGGGGACGAGCAGTACTTC
CDR3aa: CASSGQGDEQYF

j_gene: TRBJ1-4
len: 14
d_gene: NA
v_gene: TRBV6-1
abundance: NA
CDR3nt: TGTGCCAGCTCGCAAAGGGGAACTAATGAAAAACTGTTTTTT
CDR3aa: CASSQRGTNEKLFF

j_gene: TRBJ2-3
len: 13
d_gene: NA
v_gene: TRBV6-2/TRBV6-3
abundance: few
CDR3nt: TGTGCCAGCAGGGGAGGCGGCACAGATACGCAGTATTTT
CDR3aa: CASRGGGTDTQYF

j_gene: TRBJ2-3
len: 15
d_gene: NA
v_gene: TRBV5-1
abundance: NA
CDR3nt: TGCGCCAGTGCCGAGGCGGGCCATCCCACAGATACGCAGTATTTT
CDR3aa: CASAEAGHPTDTQYF

j_gene: TRBJ2-5
len: 15
d_gene: TRBD2
v_gene: TRBV6-2/TRBV6-3
abundance: NA
CDR3nt: TGTGCCAGCAGTTCGGGACTAGCGGGAAGAGAGACCCAGTACTTC
CDR3aa: CASSSGLAGRETQYF

j_gene: TRBJ2-3
len: 13
d_gene: NA
v_gene: TRBV12-3/TRBV12-4
abundance: NA
CDR3nt: TGTGCCAGCAAGCTGTTAGACGCAGATACGCAGTATTTT
CDR3aa: CASKLLDADTQYF

j_gene: TRBJ2-7
len: 13
d_gene: TRBD1
v_gene: TRBV5-4
abundance: few
CDR3nt: TGTGCCAGCAGCTTGGCGAGGGGGCACGAGCAGTACTTC
CDR3aa: CASSLARGHEQYF

j_gene: TRBJ2-5
len: 14
d_gene: TRBD1
v_gene: TRBV19
abundance: few
CDR3nt: TGTGCCAGTAGTATCTGGGGACAGCAAGAGACCCAGTACTTC
CDR3aa: CASSIWGQQETQYF

j_gene: TRBJ2-1
len: 12
d_gene: TRBD1
v_gene: TRBV14
abundance: few
CDR3nt: TGTGCCAGCAGCCAAACAGGGGGAGAGCAGTTCTTC
CDR3aa: CASSQTGGEQFF

j_gene: TRBJ2-4
len: 16
d_gene: NA
v_gene: TRBV7-2
abundance: NA
CDR3nt: TGTGCCAGCAGCTTAGGGACAGTTGTAGCCAAAAACATTCAGTACTTC
CDR3aa: CASSLGTVVAKNIQYF

j_gene: TRBJ2-1
len: 13
d_gene: TRBD1
v_gene: TRBV29-1
abundance: NA
CDR3nt: TGCAGCGTCGTCCGGGACAGATACAATGAGCAGTTCTTC
CDR3aa: CSVVRDRYNEQFF

j_gene: TRBJ2-2
len: 21
d_gene: TRBD2
v_gene: TRBV10-3
abundance: NA
CDR3nt: TGTGCCATCAGAGCCGCCCACGGGACTAGCGGGGGAGTCGCGAACACCGGGGAGCTGTTTTTT
CDR3aa: CAIRAAHGTSGGVANTGELFF